Listed below are T cell receptor beta chains from one sample, sequenced in a study of technical replicates of blood from several donors. Method: immunoSEQ multiplex PCR; TCRdb's copy keeps in-frame clones and lacks some. The sample has some 60,000 clones, roughly 91% seen once. The source material was PBMCs. The receptors derive from a human donor in good health. Some clones in this sample may be carry-over from other donors' samples. The CDR3 runs from the conserved cysteine through the conserved F or W. A D gene is named only where the DNA matches it firmly. Expanded clones are given a class, and other clones once, few, many or no size at all.

TRBJ1-1	TRBV5-4	NA	NA	TGTGCCAGCAGCAAGGACAGGAACACTGAAGCTTTCTTT	CASSKDRNTEAFF
TRBJ1-1	TRBV27	few	TRBD1	TGTGCCAGCAGTCCTGGCGGGACAGGGGGCGGGATGAACACTGAAGCTTTCTTT	CASSPGGTGGGMNTEAFF
TRBJ1-6	TRBV28	NA	NA	TGTGCAATAACTGCAAGGGGCAGGGGTGATTCACCCCTCCACTTT	CAITARGRGDSPLHF
TRBJ2-5	TRBV6-1	NA	TRBD1	TGTGCCAGCAGCGCTCGCACTAGACAGGGGGAGACCCAGTACTTC	CASSARTRQGETQYF
TRBJ1-4	TRBV18	NA	NA	TGTGCCAGCTCACGGTCAGGATTGGAAAAACTGTTTTTT	CASSRSGLEKLFF
TRBJ2-7	TRBV4-3	NA	TRBD2	TGCGCCAGCAGCCAAGAAGCTAGCGGGGACCTCTACGAGCAGTACTTC	CASSQEASGDLYEQYF
TRBJ1-2	TRBV6-6	NA	TRBD1	TGTGCCAGCAGTCCGACGAGGACAGGGGAGATCTATGGCTACACCTTC	CASSPTRTGEIYGYTF
TRBJ2-7	TRBV5-1	once	NA	TGCGCCAGCAGCGTAGGGGGGGCGGCGGCCCGTGAGCAGTACTTC	CASSVGGAAAREQYF
TRBJ2-5	TRBV27	NA	NA	TGTGCCAGCCGAGCGGGAGAGACCCAGTACTTC	CASRAGETQYF
TRBJ1-6	TRBV30	NA	TRBD1	TGTGCCGTAGCCGGGACAGGGCTGCCACCCCTCCACTTT	CAVAGTGLPPLHF
TRBJ1-1	TRBV9	once	TRBD1	TGTGCCAGCAGCTCCCGGACAGGAACCAACACTGAAGCTTTCTTT	CASSSRTGTNTEAFF
TRBJ2-1	TRBV30	NA	TRBD2	TGTGCCTGGACGACTAGCGGGAGCGCCCAAGGGCAGTTCTTC	CAWTTSGSAQGQFF
TRBJ2-7	TRBV6-7	NA	NA	TGTGCCAGCAGTTGCCGTAGCACTGGTCCCTACGAGCAGTACTTC	CASSCRSTGPYEQYF
TRBJ1-2	TRBV5-1	NA	NA	TGCGCCAGCAGCTTGGTAGAGGCAGAACGGGGCTACACCTTC	CASSLVEAERGYTF
TRBJ1-5	TRBV5-5	NA	NA	TGTGCCAGCAGCTTGGAGGGAGTACTCAGGGGTAATCAGCCCCAGCATTTT	CASSLEGVLRGNQPQHF
TRBJ1-2	TRBV6-5	NA	NA	TGTGCCAGCAGTCTCGACAGAGCCTATGGCTACACCTTC	CASSLDRAYGYTF
TRBJ1-2	TRBV7-9	once	TRBD1	TGTGCCAGCACCCTAGGTTTGGACAGGACTAACTATGGCTACACCTTC	CASTLGLDRTNYGYTF
TRBJ2-7	TRBV7-2	NA	TRBD1	TGTGCCAGCAGCTTAAGATTGGGACAGGGCTACGAGCAGTACTTC	CASSLRLGQGYEQYF
TRBJ1-6	TRBV5-1	NA	NA	TGCGCCAGCAGCCGAGAATTAATGGGGGCGGGTAATTCACCCCTCCACTTT	CASSRELMGAGNSPLHF
TRBJ1-1	TRBV6-5	NA	NA	TGTGCCAGCAGTTCGAGCCAGGGCTGGGGCACTGAAGCTTTCTTT	CASSSSQGWGTEAFF
TRBJ2-5	TRBV30	few	NA	TGTGCCTGGAGTGTAAGAGTCCGGGAGACCCAGTACTTC	CAWSVRVRETQYF
TRBJ1-1	TRBV27	NA	NA	TGTGCCAGCAGGTACGTGGGAGGCTTTGGTCGGGGCACTGAAGCTTTCTTT	CASRYVGGFGRGTEAFF
TRBJ1-2	TRBV7-2	NA	TRBD1	TGTGCCAGCAGCTCCAGGAGACAGGGGTTATGGGGCTACACCTTC	CASSSRRQGLWGYTF
TRBJ1-2	TRBV7-9	NA	TRBD1	TGTGCCAGCAGCCTACAGGGGACTTCCCCGTATAACTATGGCTACACCTTC	CASSLQGTSPYNYGYTF
TRBJ2-3	TRBV7-2	NA	TRBD2	TGTGCCAGCAGCTTGCTGGGACTAGCTAAAGATACGCAGTATTTT	CASSLLGLAKDTQYF
TRBJ2-6	TRBV6-1	NA	TRBD1	TGTGCCAGCGGGACAGGGGGTTCTGGGGCCAACGTCCTGACTTTC	CASGTGGSGANVLTF
TRBJ2-3	TRBV7-9	NA	TRBD1	TGTGCCAGCAGCTTAAGGCGGACAGGGGCGGTCACAGATACGCAGTATTTT	CASSLRRTGAVTDTQYF
TRBJ2-1	TRBV5-4	NA	TRBD1	TGTGCCAGCAGCCTGGGGGGGACAGGGGGCCGCAATGAGCAGTTCTTC	CASSLGGTGGRNEQFF
TRBJ1-4	TRBV6-5	NA	NA	TGTGCCAGCAGTTATTCGACGGGGACACCGAATGAAAAACTGTTTTTT	CASSYSTGTPNEKLFF
TRBJ2-3	TRBV11-3	NA	NA	TGTGCCAGCAGCCGGAGGGACGATACGCAGTATTTT	CASSRRDDTQYF
TRBJ1-5	TRBV27	NA	NA	TGTGCCAGCGGGTCCGTCGGGGTTATGGGCAATCAGCCCCAGCATTTT	CASGSVGVMGNQPQHF
TRBJ2-5	TRBV10-3	NA	NA	TGTGCCATCAGTGAAGCAGGGCAGTTGCGAGAGACCCAGTACTTC	CAISEAGQLRETQYF
TRBJ1-5	TRBV4-1	NA	NA	TGCGCCAGCAGCCAAAACCAGGCCCAGCCCCAGCATTTT	CASSQNQAQPQHF
TRBJ2-1	TRBV7-9	NA	TRBD1	TGTGCCAGCACCAACCGCTGGGGACAGGGGGCAGAGAATGAGCAGTTCTTC	CASTNRWGQGAENEQFF
TRBJ2-7	TRBV27	NA	TRBD1	TGTGCCAGCAGATACCAACAGGGGGCTTACGAGCAGTACTTC	CASRYQQGAYEQYF
TRBJ2-1	TRBV30	NA	TRBD2	TGTGCCTGGAGGGTCCCCAGCGGGGCCTCCGGGAATGAGCAGTTCTTC	CAWRVPSGASGNEQFF
TRBJ2-5	TRBV11-1	NA	NA	TGTGCCAGCAGCTTAGGCGGGAAAGGGGAGACCCAGTACTTC	CASSLGGKGETQYF
TRBJ1-2	TRBV4-3	once	TRBD1	TGCGCCAGCAGCCTCCGGACAGGGAATTTGGGTGGCTACACCTTC	CASSLRTGNLGGYTF
TRBJ1-1	TRBV18	few	NA	TGTGCCAGCTCACTAGCGATGGACACTGAAGCTTTCTTT	CASSLAMDTEAFF
TRBJ1-3	TRBV13	once	TRBD1	TGTGCCAGCATCGAGAAGGGGGCCTCTGGAAACACCATATATTTT	CASIEKGASGNTIYF
TRBJ2-1	TRBV11-2	NA	TRBD2	TGTGCCAGCGTCTCCCTGGCGGGGGGGCTGCATGAGCAGTTCTTC	CASVSLAGGLHEQFF
TRBJ2-7	TRBV19	NA	NA	TGTGCCAGTACGGGAACGTACTCCTACGAGCAGTACTTC	CASTGTYSYEQYF
TRBJ2-7	TRBV18	NA	NA	TGTGCCAGCTCACCACGTCACACCGGGGTCGAGCAGTACTTC	CASSPRHTGVEQYF
TRBJ1-1	TRBV9	few	TRBD1	TGTGCCAGCAGCGTAACCGGGACAGGGGTGACTGAAGCTTTCTTT	CASSVTGTGVTEAFF
TRBJ1-1	TRBV25-1	NA	NA	TGTGCCAGCAGTGCGCTGCGGGACACTGAAGCTTTCTTT	CASSALRDTEAFF
TRBJ2-7	TRBV27	NA	TRBD2	TGTGCCAGCAGTCCTGAGCGGGGGGCCCGATACGAGCAGTACTTC	CASSPERGARYEQYF
TRBJ1-3	TRBV4-2	NA	NA	TGTGCCAGCAGCCAAGTAGAACGAGAAAACACCATATATTTT	CASSQVERENTIYF
TRBJ1-2	TRBV6-5	once	NA	TGTGCCAGCAGTTACACAATTAACTATGGCTACACCTTC	CASSYTINYGYTF
TRBJ1-5	TRBV2	NA	NA	TGTGCCAGCAGTGATTTTTCTCGGTATAGCAATCAGCCCCAGCATTTT	CASSDFSRYSNQPQHF
TRBJ1-6	TRBV5-1	NA	TRBD1	TGCGCCAGCAGCATCCGGGACAGTAATAATTCACCCCTCCACTTT	CASSIRDSNNSPLHF
TRBJ1-2	TRBV19	once	NA	TGTGCCAGTAGTACGAGGGAGAACTATGGCTACACCTTC	CASSTRENYGYTF
TRBJ2-7	TRBV27	few	NA	TGTGCCACGGCGAGGGTATCAGTCTACGAGCAGTACTTC	CATARVSVYEQYF
TRBJ2-5	TRBV5-1	NA	NA	TGCGCCAGCAGATCCTCCCGATTTGGGGCCCAAGAGACCCAGTACTTC	CASRSSRFGAQETQYF
TRBJ2-3	TRBV10-3	NA	NA	TGTGCCATCAGAATCGGGAGCGTCCAAGATACGCAGTATTTT	CAIRIGSVQDTQYF
TRBJ1-1	TRBV2	NA	NA	TGTGCCCTCCTGGGAGGTAACACTGAAGCTTTCTTT	CALLGGNTEAFF
TRBJ2-7	TRBV7-8	NA	TRBD2	TGTGCCAGCAGCTCACTAGCGGCCAACTACGAGCAGTACTTC	CASSSLAANYEQYF
TRBJ2-1	TRBV10-3	NA	TRBD2	TGTGCCATCAGGGCTAGCGGGAGTGTTTTCAATGAGCAGTTCTTC	CAIRASGSVFNEQFF
TRBJ2-1	TRBV2	NA	NA	TGTGCCAGCAGTGTGCCCGGCAATGAGCAGTTCTTC	CASSVPGNEQFF
TRBJ1-3	TRBV2	NA	NA	TGTGCCAGCAGTGAAGCGCCACAGAGCTCTGGAAACACCATATATTTT	CASSEAPQSSGNTIYF
TRBJ1-2	TRBV4-1	NA	NA	TGCGCCAGCAGCCAAGATGAGTCGGTGGGCTACACCTTC	CASSQDESVGYTF